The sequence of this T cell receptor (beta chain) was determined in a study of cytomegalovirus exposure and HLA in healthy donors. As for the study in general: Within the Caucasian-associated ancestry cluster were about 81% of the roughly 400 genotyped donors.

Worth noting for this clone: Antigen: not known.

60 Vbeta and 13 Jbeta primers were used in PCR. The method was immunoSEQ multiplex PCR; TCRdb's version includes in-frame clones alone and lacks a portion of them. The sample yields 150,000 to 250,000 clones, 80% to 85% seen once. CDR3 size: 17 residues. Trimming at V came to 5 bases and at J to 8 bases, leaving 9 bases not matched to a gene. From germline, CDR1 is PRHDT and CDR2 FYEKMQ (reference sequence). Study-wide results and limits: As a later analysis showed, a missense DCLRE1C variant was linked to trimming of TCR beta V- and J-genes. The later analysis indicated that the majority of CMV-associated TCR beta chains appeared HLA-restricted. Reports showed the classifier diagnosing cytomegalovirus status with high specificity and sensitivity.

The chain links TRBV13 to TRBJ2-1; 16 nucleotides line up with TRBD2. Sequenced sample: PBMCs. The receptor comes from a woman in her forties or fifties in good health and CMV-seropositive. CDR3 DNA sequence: TGTGCCAGCAGCCCGTCGGGACTAGCGGGAGGGCGCCATGAGCAGTTCTTC. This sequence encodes CASSPSGLAGGRHEQFF.